What follows are 21 T cell receptor beta chains derived from one specimen sequenced in a study of blood T cell repertoires in COVID-19. The repertoire was sequenced with immunoSEQ multiplex PCR; TCRdb's copy has only in-frame clones and lacks some. This table has 250,000 to 350,000 clones, 90% appearing once. The sequenced sample consisted of PBMCs or T cells enriched from blood (not recorded which). Every receptor here comes from a woman between 25 and 40 years old who had recovered from COVID-19.

The chain links TRBV27 to TRBJ1-4; D possibly corresponds to TRBD1 (6 bases). The CDR3 extends over 13 amino acids. Germline CDR1 MNHEY, CDR2 SMNVEV (reference sequence). V dropped 10 bases and J dropped 5 bases, with 14 bases sitting between them. CDR3 DNA sequence: TGTGCCACTTCGACAGGTACGAATGAAAAACTGTTTTTT. This codes for CATSTGTNEKLFF.

This sequence joins TRBV7-9 and TRBJ1-6; tentative D call: TRBD1 (5 bases). The CDR3 has 16 amino acids. CDR1 is SEHNR, CDR2 FQNEAQ, per germline (reference sequence). Trimming removed 3 bases at V and 6 bases at J, with 15 bases between. The DNA for the CDR3 is TGTGCCAGCAGCTTGTCGGGAGGGGCGAGTAATTCACCCCTCCACTTT. Amino acids: CASSLSGGASNSPLHF.

The gene calls are TRBV5-1 and TRBJ2-3, with 7 bases matching TRBD1. Germline lookup yields CDR1 SGHRS and CDR2 YFSETQ. The ends lost 0 bases at V and 2 bases at J; junction bases unmatched: 3. The CDR3 totals 15 residues. CDR3 DNA sequence: TGCGCCAGCAGCTTGGGGGGGACAGACACAGATACGCAGTATTTT. Translation gives CASSLGGTDTDTQYF.

This clone was observed once. The chain recombines TRBV6-6 with TRBJ1-2; 8 bases fit TRBD1. With 5 bases clipped from V and 4 bases from J, the junction kept 9 bases outside the gene matches. The CDR3 sequence is 15 residues long. Germline CDR1 is MNHNY and CDR2 is SVGAGI (reference sequence). The CDR3 DNA is TGTGCCAGCAGTCCCCAGGGGGCCGGTGCCTATGGCTACACCTTC. Amino acid sequence: CASSPQGAGAYGYTF.

V usage is TRBV6-5 and J usage is TRBJ2-3, with 9 bases matching TRBD2. This CDR3 contains 15 residues. The V segment lost 7 bases and the J segment 8 bases; nucleotides outside the gene matches: 13. Germline values: CDR1 MNHEY, CDR2 SVGAGI. Written as DNA, the CDR3 is TGTGCCAGCAAACCGGCGGGAGGGCCCCCGGTTACGCAGTATTTT. This codes for CASKPAGGPPVTQYF.

The chain joins TRBV30 to TRBJ1-2; weak D call: TRBD1 (6 bases). The CDR3 contains 15 residues. The V gene's germline CDR1 is GTSNPN and CDR2 SVGIG (reference sequence). The V and J ends lost 1 base and 7 bases respectively, with 19 bases between them. Here the CDR3 DNA reads TGTGCCTGGAGTGAGGGCAGGGGATTTCGGTTTGGCTACACCTTC. Protein: CAWSEGRGFRFGYTF.

V usage is TRBV25-1 and J usage is TRBJ1-6; 7 bases are shared with TRBD1. The germline V gene encodes CDR1 MGHDK and CDR2 SYGVNS. The CDR3 runs 16 residues. V lost 5 bases, J lost 10 bases, and 14 bases stayed unmatched. The CDR3 loop reads CASSSSQGEFGSPLHF. The CDR3 DNA reads TGTGCCAGCAGTAGCTCGCAGGGGGAATTTGGGTCACCCCTCCACTTT.

The rearrangement links TRBV6-5 to TRBJ2-7; 14 bases agree with TRBD2. CDR1 and CDR2 (germline): MNHEY, SVGAGI. V trimming: 5 bases; J trimming: 11 bases; junction bases outside the gene matches: 8. The CDR3 runs 14 residues. The CDR3 DNA reads TGTGCCAGCAGTAAACCGGGACTAGCGGGAGAGAAGTACTTC. Translated: CASSKPGLAGEKYF.

V gene TRBV24-1 combines with J gene TRBJ1-2, with 8 bases fitting TRBD1. Germline V lookup: CDR1 KGHDR, CDR2 SFDVKD. The CDR3 totals 17 residues. V trimming: 4 bases; J trimming: 6 bases; junction bases outside the gene matches: 15. CDR3 coding DNA: TGTGCCACCAGTGAGGGGGTGACAGGGGCCCGAGGCAATGGCTACACCTTC. This sequence encodes CATSEGVTGARGNGYTF.

The chain has TRBV6-2 or TRBV6-3 and TRBJ1-1; tentative D call: TRBD1 (6 bases). Trimming left V 6 bases short and J 6 bases short, with 14 bases between. CDR1 is MNHEY, CDR2 SVGEGT, per germline. This CDR3 spans 13 amino acids. CDR3 in DNA: TGTGCCAGCAGCTCCACAGGGTCTGCTGAAGCTTTCTTT. It translates to CASSSTGSAEAFF.

V gene TRBV19 combines with J gene TRBJ2-5; D might be TRBD2 (6 bases). Germline CDR1 LNHDA, CDR2 SQIVND (reference sequence). This CDR3 has 14 residues. Trimming took off 3 bases at V and 4 bases at J, with 12 bases between the two ends. CDR3 DNA sequence: TGTGCCAGTAGTATGGACTATTATCGAGAGACCCAGTACTTC. It codes for CASSMDYYRETQYF.

The rearrangement joins TRBV19 to TRBJ2-1; maybe TRBD2 (5 bases). Trimming removed 10 bases at V and 6 bases at J, with 13 bases between. Germline V gene lookup returns CDR1 LNHDA and CDR2 SQIVND (reference sequence). The CDR3 has 12 amino acids. The CDR3 DNA is TGTGCCACGGGCGCGAGGGCCAATGAGCAGTTCTTC. This codes for CATGARANEQFF.

The J gene is TRBJ2-3, the V gene TRBV5-1; 7 bases are shared with TRBD2. There are 19 residues in the CDR3. Germline V gene lookup returns CDR1 SGHRS and CDR2 YFSETQ. J lost 3 bases, V lost 4 bases, and 20 bases had no gene match. The CDR3 loop is CASSPTPAGKGSGTDTQYF. DNA of the CDR3: TGCGCCAGCAGCCCCACACCAGCGGGAAAGGGTTCCGGAACAGATACGCAGTATTTT.

V usage is TRBV11-3 and J usage is TRBJ1-3; D unresolved. Germline CDR1 and CDR2: SGHNT and YENEEA. V lost 1 base, J lost 3 bases, and 10 bases lay in between. The CDR3 contains 15 residues. The CDR3 reads CASSLAAAGGNTIYF. CDR3 coding DNA: TGTGCCAGCAGCTTAGCGGCCGCAGGTGGAAACACCATATATTTT.

This clone was counted a single time. This chain joins TRBV4-2 and TRBJ2-7; 7 bases are shared with TRBD2. J lost 0 bases, V lost 0 bases, and 5 bases had no gene match. The CDR3 length is 16 residues. Germline loops: CDR1 LGHNA, CDR2 YNFKEQ. The CDR3: CASSQDYPGGSYEQYF. The CDR3 coding sequence is TGTGCCAGCAGCCAAGATTACCCGGGAGGCTCCTACGAGCAGTACTTC.

The chain has TRBV6-5 and TRBJ1-4, with D unresolved. The CDR3 sequence is 14 residues long. The germline V and J ends were trimmed by 2 bases and 5 bases, with 9 bases remaining between them. CDR1 is MNHEY, CDR2 SVGAGI, per germline. The CDR3 nucleotides read TGTGCCAGCAGTTACGGCCAGTTAAATGAAAAACTGTTTTTT. It translates to CASSYGQLNEKLFF.

The rearrangement joins TRBV7-9 to TRBJ2-7, with D possibly being TRBD2 (6 bases). The CDR3 contains 13 residues. The V and J ends lost 3 bases and 1 base respectively, with 7 bases between them. The germline CDR1 and CDR2 sequences are SEHNR and FQNEAQ (reference sequence). The CDR3 coding sequence is TGTGCCAGCAGCTTCGGGGGTTCCTACGAGCAGTACTTC. Translated: CASSFGGSYEQYF.

CDR3 region: CASSLGGRAAYEQYF. The CDR3 DNA reads as TGTGCCAGCAGCTTAGGCGGGAGGGCCGCCTACGAGCAGTACTTC. This chain links TRBV7-2 with TRBJ2-7; TRBD2 matches 9 bases. CDR3 length equals 15 residues. Germline CDR1 is SGHTA and CDR2 is FQGNSA. Unmatched junction bases numbered 3, after V lost 1 base and J lost 2 bases.

V gene TRBV7-9 combines with J gene TRBJ1-6, with 9 bases that match TRBD1. The germline gives CDR1 SEHNR, CDR2 FQNEAQ (reference sequence). V lost 4 bases and J lost 8; bases outside the gene matches: 6. The CDR3 is 15 amino acids. CDR3 nucleotides: TGTGCCAGCAGCTGGGACAGGGTTGGGGATTCACCCCTCCACTTT. Its protein is CASSWDRVGDSPLHF.

The J gene is TRBJ1-1, the V gene TRBV19, with D uncertain. This CDR3 is 13 amino acids long. Per the germline V gene, CDR1 is LNHDA and CDR2 is SQIVND (reference sequence). Trimming cost V 5 bases and J 0 bases, with 7 bases left between them. The CDR3 DNA reads TGTGCCAGTAGTTCCGGTCTGAACACTGAAGCTTTCTTT. Encoded protein: CASSSGLNTEAFF.

The gene calls are TRBV7-9 and TRBJ1-4, with a possible D match to TRBD1 (5 bases). Trimming left V 7 bases short and J 4 bases short, with 16 bases between. The CDR3 totals 15 residues. Germline loops: CDR1 SEHNR, CDR2 FQNEAQ (reference sequence). The CDR3 loop reads CASTLPGFGNEKLFF. As DNA, the CDR3 is TGTGCCAGCACCCTACCAGGGTTCGGTAATGAAAAACTGTTTTTT. Supplemented by reference TRBV7-9 and TRBJ1-4, the full variable domain reads DTGVSQNPRHKITKRGQNVTFRCDPISEHNRLYWYRQTLGQGPEFLTYFQNEAQLEKSRLLSDRFSAERPKGSFSTLEIQRTEQGDSAMYLCASTLPGFGNEKLFFGSGTQLSVL.